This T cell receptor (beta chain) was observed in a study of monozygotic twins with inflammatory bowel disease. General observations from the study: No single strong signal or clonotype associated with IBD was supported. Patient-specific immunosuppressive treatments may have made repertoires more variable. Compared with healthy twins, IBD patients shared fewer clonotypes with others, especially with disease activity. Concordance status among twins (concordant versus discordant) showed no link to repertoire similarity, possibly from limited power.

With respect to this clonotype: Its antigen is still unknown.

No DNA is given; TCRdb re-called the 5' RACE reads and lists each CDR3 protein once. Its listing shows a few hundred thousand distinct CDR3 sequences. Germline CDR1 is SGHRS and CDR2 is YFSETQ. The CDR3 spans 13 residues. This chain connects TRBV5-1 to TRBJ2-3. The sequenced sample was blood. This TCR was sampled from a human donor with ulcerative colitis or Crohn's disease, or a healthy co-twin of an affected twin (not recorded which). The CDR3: CASSLGDPDTQYF.